The 14 T cell receptor beta chains given below trace back to one sample, sequenced in a study of T cells in Graves' hyperthyroidism and ophthalmopathy. TCR beta CDR3 sequences were amplified from RNA transcripts. The HTBI primer set drove a first-round RT-PCR of the TCR CDR3. TCRdb recomputed calls from the multiplex PCR reads with MiXCR, one row per CDR3 protein. The repertoire holds about 340,000 distinct CDR3 sequences, with 18% as singletons. Sequenced material: blood. These receptor sequences come from a woman in her forties or fifties with Graves' hyperthyroidism.

The rearrangement joins TRBV20-1 to TRBJ2-6; tentative D call: TRBD1 (7 bases). Trimming shortened V by 3 bases and J by 1 base, and 19 bases separated the two germline ends. Germline CDR1 is DFQATT and CDR2 is SNEGSKA (reference sequence). This CDR3 is 18 amino acids long. The CDR3 spells CSASSQGGVPSGANVLTF. DNA for the CDR3: TGCAGTGCTAGTTCCCAGGGGGGCGTCCCTTCTGGGGCCAACGTCCTGACTTTC.

V usage is TRBV28 and J usage is TRBJ2-7; 9 nucleotides line up with TRBD1. V shed 4 bases, J shed 5 bases, and the junction held 6 bases outside the gene matches. Per germline, CDR1 MDHEN and CDR2 SYDVKM. The CDR3 runs to 14 residues. This chain's CDR3 is CASSSGTGQHEQYF. CDR3 in DNA: TGTGCCAGCAGTTCCGGGACAGGGCAACACGAGCAGTACTTC.

In this sample, this clonotype turned up many times. V usage is TRBV12-3 or TRBV12-4 and J usage is TRBJ1-1; no definite D call. The CDR3 covers 14 residues. Trimming removed 4 bases from V and 1 base from J, with 10 bases in between. The CDR3 is CASSYQTENTEAFF. CDR3 DNA sequence: TGTGCCAGCAGTTACCAGACGGAGAACACTGAAGCTTTCTTT.

This clonotype was counted only a few times. The V gene is TRBV20-1, the J gene TRBJ2-1; D unclear. Germline loops: CDR1 DFQATT, CDR2 SNEGSKA (reference sequence). The CDR3 runs to 15 residues. The V gene lost 3 bases and the J gene lost 5 bases, with 17 bases spanning the gap. CDR3 in DNA: TGCAGTGCTAGCGCTAACACTCCCGGGCACAATGAGCAGTTCTTC. Its protein is CSASANTPGHNEQFF.

J is TRBJ2-7 and V is TRBV5-6; TRBD2 agrees at 12 bases. Trimming took 0 bases from V and 3 from J; bases not matched to a gene: 7. Germline values: CDR1 SGHDT, CDR2 YYEEEE. CDR3 size: 17 residues. The CDR3 here is CASSLGLAGVPRYEQYV. DNA for the CDR3: TGTGCCAGCAGCTTGGGACTAGCGGGGGTCCCTCGCTACGAGCAGTACGTC.

In its sample, this clonotype was seen a few times. V usage is TRBV19 and J usage is TRBJ2-3; weak D call: TRBD1 (6 bases). The CDR3 loop spans 14 amino acids. Germline assignment: CDR1 LNHDA and CDR2 SQIVND (reference sequence). Trimming stripped 4 bases from V and 10 bases from J, with 18 bases between. This chain's CDR3 is CASSRTQGQRAQYF. CDR3 coding DNA: TGTGCCAGTAGTAGGACACAGGGTCAGAGGGCGCAGTATTTT.

This clonotype was detected only once. This chain uses TRBV12-3 or TRBV12-4 with TRBJ1-3; D unclear. Trimming shortened V by 6 bases and J by 2 bases, and 8 bases separated the two germline ends. The CDR3 loop spans 13 amino acids. CDR3 nucleotides: TGTGCCAGCAGGGACTACCCTGGAAACACCATATATTTT. Translated: CASRDYPGNTIYF.

This clonotype was seen repeatedly, ten times or more. The J gene is TRBJ2-3, the V gene TRBV11-1; 16 bases agree with TRBD2. The CDR3 is 21 amino acids. V was clipped by 4 bases and J by 4 bases; unmatched bases: 17. CDR1 and CDR2 (germline): SGHAT, FQDESV (reference sequence). The CDR3 nucleotides read TGTGCCAGCAGCTCAGACCTCTGGCCGGGACTAGCGGGAGGGTTTCCAGATACGCAGTATTTT. Its translation: CASSSDLWPGLAGGFPDTQYF.

This clonotype was seen many times. The rearrangement uses TRBV7-3 and TRBJ2-2; D is uncertain. Germline CDR1 is SGHTA and CDR2 is FQGTGA. The CDR3 covers 13 residues. The germline V and J ends were trimmed by 5 bases and 0 bases, with 4 bases remaining between them. In DNA form, the CDR3 reads TGTGCCAGCAGCCCTTCGAACACCGGGGAGCTGTTTTTT. It is translated as CASSPSNTGELFF.

This clonotype showed up just a few times. This may arise from a read error, as a much more abundant clone is one base away. This chain connects TRBV5-1 to TRBJ2-7; 15 nucleotides match TRBD2. This CDR3 region has 18 residues. V lost 4 bases to trimming and J lost 7 bases; unmatched junction nucleotides: 15. Per germline, CDR1 SGHRS and CDR2 YFSETQ. The CDR3, as DNA: TGCGCCAGCAGCGGCCGGACTAGCGGGAGGGCCTGGTCGGGGGAGCAGTACTTC. Its protein is CASSGRTSGRAWSGEQYF.

This clonotype appeared many times. V usage is TRBV7-8 and J usage is TRBJ2-7, with D perhaps matching TRBD2 (5 bases). The CDR3 totals 15 residues. Between the trimmed V and J ends, which lost 0 bases and 3 bases, there was a span of 12 bases. The V gene's germline CDR1 is SGHVS and CDR2 FQNEAQ. The CDR3 sequence is CASSLAGGRYYEQYF. CDR3 in DNA: TGTGCCAGCAGCTTAGCGGGCGGGCGGTACTACGAGCAGTACTTC.

A few counts support this clonotype. This chain joins TRBV2 and TRBJ1-6, with 7 nucleotides matching TRBD1. Germline lookup yields CDR1 SNHLY and CDR2 FYNNEI. The junction had 5 bases not matched to a gene; V was cut back by 6 bases and J by 9 bases. This CDR3 contains 13 residues. The CDR3 spells CASSGQEVSPLHF. CDR3 bases: TGTGCCAGCAGCGGACAGGAGGTTTCACCCCTCCACTTT.

This clonotype appeared many times. The V gene is TRBV2, the J gene TRBJ2-5; D gene ambiguous. Trimming took 8 bases from V and 2 from J, leaving 9 bases between them. The length of the CDR3 is 12 residues. The germline gives CDR1 SNHLY, CDR2 FYNNEI. The CDR3 coding sequence is TGTGCCAGCGAGTCAGCACAAGAGACCCAGTACTTC. This codes for CASESAQETQYF.

The chain employs TRBV5-5 and TRBJ2-1; the match to TRBD2 covers 7 bases. The V segment lost 4 bases and the J segment 4 bases; nucleotides outside the gene matches: 5. This CDR3 spans 14 amino acids. In germline, CDR1 is SGHKS, CDR2 YYEKEE (reference sequence). The CDR3 DNA follows: TGTGCCAGCAGCCCGCTAGCGGTTTACAATGAGCAGTTCTTC. As protein: CASSPLAVYNEQFF.